One and the same sample provided the 26 T cell receptor beta chains below, sequenced in a study of cytomegalovirus exposure and HLA in healthy donors. This PCR relied on a set of 60 Vbeta primers and 13 Jbeta primers. The protocol was immunoSEQ multiplex PCR, while the TCRdb copy is restricted to in-frame clones and leaves out a portion. The clone table shows 130,000 to 150,000 clones, with the ten largest holding roughly 2.5%. Sequenced input: PBMCs. The receptors stem from a middle-aged man in good health and CMV-seronegative.

The rearrangement links TRBV5-6 to TRBJ1-2; 8 nucleotides align to TRBD1. The V gene end was trimmed by 3 bases and the J gene end by 0 bases; junction bases not matched to a gene: 7. CDR3 length equals 16 residues. Germline V lookup: CDR1 SGHDT, CDR2 YYEEEE. The CDR3 DNA is TGTGCCAGCAGCTCTCTACAGGGGGTGGCTAACTATGGCTACACCTTC. Encoded protein: CASSSLQGVANYGYTF.

V and J are TRBV10-3 and TRBJ1-2; 8 bases match TRBD1. V lost 6 bases to trimming and J lost 4 bases; unmatched junction nucleotides: 4. Germline CDR1 ENHRY, CDR2 SYGVKD. CDR3 length equals 13 residues. Here the CDR3 reads CAIRTGAIYGYTF. In DNA form, the CDR3 reads TGTGCCATCAGGACAGGGGCCATCTATGGCTACACCTTC.

The chain is built from TRBV5-1 and TRBJ1-5; possible D gene TRBD1, 5 bases. CDR1 SGHRS and CDR2 YFSETQ come from the germline V gene. The CDR3 has 14 amino acids. Trimming stripped 4 bases from V and 4 bases from J, with 12 bases between. The CDR3 reads CASSQGVENQPQHF. The CDR3 bases are TGCGCCAGCAGCCAAGGGGTCGAAAATCAGCCCCAGCATTTT.

This sequence joins TRBV7-2 and TRBJ2-3, with 11 nucleotides matching TRBD2. The V and J ends lost 3 bases and 3 bases, in that order; junction bases with no gene match: 5. CDR3 length: 16 amino acids. Looked up from germline, CDR1 is SGHTA and CDR2 is FQGNSA. DNA for the CDR3: TGTGCCAGCAGCTTCGCTAGCGGGGGGAAGACAGATACGCAGTATTTT. Protein: CASSFASGGKTDTQYF.

The genes are TRBV6-5 and TRBJ2-1; D call uncertain. Germline V gene lookup returns CDR1 MNHEY and CDR2 SVGAGI. Trimming took off 2 bases at V and 3 bases at J, with 8 bases between the two ends. This CDR3 is built from 14 residues. CDR3 protein: CASSYLYRYNEQFF. CDR3 nucleotides: TGTGCCAGCAGTTACCTATACCGCTACAATGAGCAGTTCTTC.

The rearrangement links TRBV4-1 to TRBJ1-2; D not certain. The CDR3 has 15 residues. V was trimmed by 0 bases and J by 4 bases, leaving 12 bases between them. CDR1 and CDR2 (germline): MGHRA, YSYEKL. CDR3 bases: TGCGCCAGCAGCCAAGAATCCGTTTCCCCCTATGGCTACACCTTC. Encoded protein: CASSQESVSPYGYTF.

The V gene is TRBV6-5, the J gene TRBJ2-7; D possibly corresponds to TRBD2 (6 bases). The CDR3 runs 13 residues. The germline CDR1 and CDR2 sequences are MNHEY and SVGAGI. The V gene lost 6 bases and the J gene lost 7 bases, with 16 bases spanning the gap. The CDR3 sequence is CASRPGPGGEQYF. CDR3 nucleotides: TGTGCCAGCAGGCCGGGACCCGGGGGTGAGCAGTACTTC.

The gene calls are TRBV7-9 and TRBJ1-5; D is possibly TRBD1 (6 bases). Germline lookup yields CDR1 SEHNR and CDR2 FQNEAQ (reference sequence). V lost 1 base, J lost 6 bases, and 10 bases lay in between. The CDR3 consists of 14 residues. The CDR3 coding sequence is TGTGCCAGCAGCTTAGGCCAGGGGCTTCAGCCCCAGCATTTT. Protein sequence: CASSLGQGLQPQHF.

The chain combines TRBV7-2 with TRBJ2-1; D is uncertain. Trimming pared 3 bases from V and 5 bases from J, leaving 8 bases between. Germline V gene data show CDR1 as SGHTA and CDR2 as FQGNSA. This CDR3 has 13 amino acids. DNA of the CDR3: TGTGCCAGCAGCTTTAACAGAGACAATGAGCAGTTCTTC. Encoded protein: CASSFNRDNEQFF.

The chain employs TRBV4-3 and TRBJ1-4, with a weak D call TRBD1 (6 bases). Germline V gene lookup returns CDR1 LGHNA and CDR2 YSLEER. The CDR3 consists of 16 residues. Trimming pared 2 bases from V and 8 bases from J, leaving 18 bases between. This CDR3 is CASSQRGGSVGEKLFF. The CDR3 DNA sequence: TGCGCCAGCAGCCAAAGGGGGGGCAGTGTGGGCGAAAAACTGTTTTTT.

The rearrangement uses TRBV11-2 and TRBJ2-3, with 7 bases aligning to TRBD1. Germline loops: CDR1 SGHAT, CDR2 FQNNGV. CDR3 length: 16 residues. Trimming removed 7 bases from V and 0 bases from J; junction bases left unmatched: 10. The CDR3 region has the DNA TGTGCCAGCACCCCCATAGGGGGCCGGAGCACAGATACGCAGTATTTT. As protein: CASTPIGGRSTDTQYF.

The chain joins TRBV14 to TRBJ1-2; TRBD1 matches 7 bases. J gave up 7 bases and V 4 bases, and 12 bases lay outside the gene matches. This CDR3 contains 15 residues. Germline assignment: CDR1 SGHDN and CDR2 FVKESK. CDR3 sequence: CASSRWDSRGTGYTF. DNA for the CDR3: TGTGCCAGCAGCCGCTGGGACAGTCGGGGTACTGGCTACACCTTC.

The rearrangement joins TRBV2 to TRBJ1-4; D perhaps matches TRBD1 (5 bases). Trimming pared 6 bases from V and 5 bases from J, leaving 16 bases between. CDR1 is SNHLY and CDR2 is FYNNEI in the germline V gene. This CDR3 region has 15 residues. CDR3 loop: CASSRNGGFNEKLFF. The CDR3 DNA follows: TGTGCCAGCAGCAGAAACGGGGGATTCAATGAAAAACTGTTTTTT.

The V and J genes are TRBV25-1 and TRBJ1-1; 9 positions agree with TRBD1. The CDR3 consists of 14 residues. Losses at the gene ends were 3 bases for V and 11 bases for J; bases not matched to a gene: 10. Germline lookup yields CDR1 MGHDK and CDR2 SYGVNS. The DNA of the CDR3 is TGTGCCAGCAGTGAGGTGGGGACAGGGTACCGGGCTTTCTTT. This encodes CASSEVGTGYRAFF.

The chain couples TRBV6-5 to TRBJ1-2; the D gene is possibly TRBD1 (6 bases). Germline assignment: CDR1 MNHEY and CDR2 SVGAGI. V lost 3 bases and J lost 8, with 19 bases in between. CDR3 length: 15 amino acids. The CDR3 DNA sequence: TGTGCCAGCAGTTATTCTGACAGGCTTCGGCAGGGCTACACCTTC. Translated, it gives CASSYSDRLRQGYTF.

V gene TRBV10-3 combines with J gene TRBJ2-4, with 7 positions matching TRBD1. With V trimmed by 7 bases and J by 3 bases, 21 bases remained unmatched. This CDR3 is built from 19 residues. Germline V gene data show CDR1 as ENHRY and CDR2 as SYGVKD. The CDR3, as DNA: TGTGCCATCACCCAACCCCGGGACGCCCAGGCAGGGGGCAAAAACATTCAGTACTTC. This translates into CAITQPRDAQAGGKNIQYF.

As to this clone: The same CDR3 can be traced to other DNA sequences in this sample. This rearrangement joins TRBV19 to TRBJ2-7, with D unresolved. The CDR3 has 11 amino acids. The V gene's germline CDR1 is LNHDA and CDR2 SQIVND (reference sequence). V was cut by 5 bases and J by 3 bases, with 5 bases left in between. The CDR3 bases are TGTGCCAGTAGTTCCGGCTACGAGCAGTACTTC. It is translated as CASSSGYEQYF.

In the case of this clone: At one boundary the junction diverges from the germline segment, which might be a read error. The chain links TRBV5-1 to TRBJ2-5, with TRBD2 identical over 12 bases. Looked up from germline, CDR1 is SGHRS and CDR2 is YFSETQ. The CDR3 is 14 residues long. The DNA for the CDR3 is TGCGCCAGCAGCTTGGGACTAGCGGGGGACCCCGGGGACTTC. Encoded protein: CASSLGLAGDPGDF.

The chain has TRBV7-2 and TRBJ1-2, with 9 bases identical to TRBD1. Germline V gene lookup returns CDR1 SGHTA and CDR2 FQGNSA. The J segment lost 3 bases and the V segment lost 5 bases, leaving 10 bases of the junction unmatched. The CDR3 is 16 residues long. This CDR3 reads CASSLENRGQYYGYTF. CDR3 bases: TGTGCCAGCAGCCTAGAGAACAGGGGGCAGTACTATGGCTACACCTTC.

CDR3 amino acids: CASSPGPGKGGISPLHF. The CDR3 DNA is TGTGCCAGCAGTCCGGGCCCGGGCAAAGGGGGCATTTCACCCCTCCACTTT. The chain links TRBV27 to TRBJ1-6; 7 bases are a match to TRBD1. CDR3 length: 17 residues. V shed 5 bases and J 9 bases; nucleotides not matched to a gene: 16. Per germline, CDR1 MNHEY and CDR2 SMNVEV (reference sequence).

This chain uses TRBV4-1 with TRBJ1-2; the D gene is possibly TRBD1 (5 bases). This CDR3 comprises 15 residues. V lost 3 bases, J lost 0 bases, and 11 bases lay in between. Looked up from germline, CDR1 is MGHRA and CDR2 is YSYEKL. DNA of the CDR3: TGCGCCAGCAGCCAGCAACAGGCAGCTAACTATGGCTACACCTTC. It encodes CASSQQQAANYGYTF.

The V gene is TRBV9, the J gene TRBJ2-3; 7 positions match TRBD1. Unmatched junction bases numbered 8, after V lost 4 bases and J lost 3 bases. The CDR3 is 15 amino acids. Germline assignment: CDR1 SGDLS and CDR2 YYNGEE. In nucleotides, the CDR3 is TGTGCCAGCAGCCTACAGGGGTTCGGTACAGATACGCAGTATTTT. It yields the protein CASSLQGFGTDTQYF. Full variable domain (remainder filled in from reference TRBV9 and TRBJ2-3): DSGVTQTPKHLITATGQRVTLRCSPRSGDLSVYWYQQSLDQGLQFLIQYYNGEERAKGNILERFSAQQFPDLHSELNLSSLELGDSALYFCASSLQGFGTDTQYFGPGTRLTVL.

J is TRBJ2-7 and V is TRBV11-2; TRBD1 matches at 8 bases. CDR3 length: 16 residues. Germline V gene data show CDR1 as SGHAT and CDR2 as FQNNGV. Trimming at V came to 0 bases and at J to 5 bases, leaving 9 bases not matched to a gene. For the CDR3, the DNA is TGTGCCAGCAGCTTAGATAGGACAGGGAGTCTCCACGAGCAGTACTTC. Residues: CASSLDRTGSLHEQYF.

Points on this clone: Different DNA sequences within this sample yield the same CDR3. CDR3 residues: CASSLGQINQPQHF. CDR3 nucleotides: TGTGCCAGCAGTTTAGGACAGATCAATCAGCCCCAGCATTTT. The V and J genes are TRBV28 and TRBJ1-5; perhaps TRBD1 as D (6 bases). Trimming shortened V by 2 bases and J by 3 bases, and 8 bases separated the two germline ends. The germline gives CDR1 MDHEN, CDR2 SYDVKM. This CDR3 has 14 residues.

The rearrangement joins TRBV7-3 to TRBJ1-6; TRBD1 matches 8 bases. The V segment lost 5 bases and the J segment 11 bases; nucleotides outside the gene matches: 5. The germline CDR1 and CDR2 sequences are SGHTA and FQGTGA. The CDR3 contains 13 residues. DNA of the CDR3: TGTGCCAGCAGCCGGACAGGGTCGGCACCCCTCCACTTT. Translating it yields CASSRTGSAPLHF.

The V call is TRBV5-1, the J call TRBJ1-1; weak D call: TRBD1 (6 bases). Trimming removed 2 bases from V and 3 bases from J, with 11 bases in between. Germline CDR1 and CDR2: SGHRS and YFSETQ. The CDR3 is 14 residues long. CDR3 sequence (DNA): TGCGCCAGCAGCTTCACAGGGATCGACACTGAAGCTTTCTTT. Its protein is CASSFTGIDTEAFF.